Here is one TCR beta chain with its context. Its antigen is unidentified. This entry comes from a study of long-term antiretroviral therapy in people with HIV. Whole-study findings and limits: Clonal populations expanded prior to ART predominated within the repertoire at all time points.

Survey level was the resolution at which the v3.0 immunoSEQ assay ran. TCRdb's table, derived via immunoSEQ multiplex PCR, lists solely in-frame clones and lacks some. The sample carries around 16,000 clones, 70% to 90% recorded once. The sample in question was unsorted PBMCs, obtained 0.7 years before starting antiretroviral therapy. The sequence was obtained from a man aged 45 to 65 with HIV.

The CDR3 loop reads CASSLVAARTEAFF. The CDR3 coding sequence is TGCGCCAGCAGCCTGGTGGCGGCGCGGACTGAAGCTTTCTTT. The V gene is TRBV5-1, the J gene TRBJ1-1, with no clear D. V lost 4 bases to trimming and J lost 5 bases, with 15 bases between them. The CDR3 is 14 residues long. Germline V lookup: CDR1 SGHRS, CDR2 YFSETQ.